The clone carrying this T cell receptor beta chain has just a few counts. TCR beta CDR3 regions were amplified from RNA transcripts. TCR CDR3 underwent first-round RT-PCR with the HTBI primer set. Each CDR3 protein gets one entry after TCRdb re-called the multiplex PCR reads with MiXCR. The profile shows about 640,000 distinct CDR3 sequences, roughly 20% of them singletons. The sample originates from a study of T cells in Graves' hyperthyroidism and ophthalmopathy. Those patients with uncontrolled infection, other autoimmune disease, pregnancy or lactation were excluded. Sequencing used blood. The sequence came from a man aged 30 to 45 with Graves' ophthalmopathy.

CDR3: CASTPGLAGGYNEQFF. The CDR3 DNA reads TGTGCCAGCACTCCGGGACTAGCGGGAGGCTACAATGAGCAGTTCTTC. The chain uses TRBV7-9 and TRBJ2-1; TRBD2 matches 15 bases. The ends lost 7 bases at V and 3 bases at J; junction bases unmatched: 4. CDR1 and CDR2 from the germline V gene are SEHNR and FQNEAQ (reference sequence). CDR3 length: 16 residues.